This TCR beta chain was sequenced during a study of early T cells in non-severe SARS-CoV-2 infection. Study at large: Unsorted whole-blood RNA was sequenced in bulk, leaving chains unpaired.

Attachment of unique molecular identifiers to individual cDNA molecules was performed. TCRdb analysed the 5' RACE reads with MiXCR anew, one entry per CDR3 protein. This table holds some 30,000 distinct CDR3 sequences, about 5% found once. Study outcomes and limitations: A preference for anti-spike CD8 responses marked VDJdb matching, which missed private and CD4 specificities.

This clonotype has only a few counts. Its antigen is as yet unknown. The ends were cut back, 2 bases at V and 6 bases at J, with 16 bases in the middle. Germline V gene lookup returns CDR1 SGHTA and CDR2 FQGNSA. The CDR3 is 16 amino acids. The receptor's source is an adult who was a healthcare worker with PCR-confirmed SARS-CoV-2 infection or an uninfected control (not recorded which). The chain employs TRBV7-2 and TRBJ2-2; TRBD1 might be the D (5 bases). Sequenced input: whole blood. The CDR3 DNA is TGTGCCAGCAGCTTACAGGCAGGGAAGGGCGCCGGGGAGCTGTTTTTT. Translating gives CASSLQAGKGAGELFF.